This T cell receptor beta chain was observed in a study of CD8+CD57+ T cells in acquired aplastic anemia. Study overall: Yields of DNA that came from sorted CD4+ and CD8+ cells averaged about 3.3 ug.

CDR1 and CDR2 from the germline V gene are SQVTM and ANQGSEA. The CDR3 sequence is 16 residues long. Trimming cost V 4 bases and J 3 bases, with 21 bases left between them. Patients chosen for sequencing had shown CD8+CD57+ cell expansion by flow cytometry. In all patients, the disease was severe acquired aplastic anemia. Each patient gave a blood sample that was collected before any therapy had been received. CDR3 and TCR beta VDJ profiling relied on genomic DNA as the template. Via MiXCR, TCRdb re-called the reads, giving one row per CDR3 protein. Of 150,000 to 200,000 distinct CDR3 sequences listed, roughly 63% were seen once; the top ten hold roughly 42%. In regard to this clonotype: Antigen unknown.

Regarding the study as a whole: Approximately 29 was the count of CD8+ CDR3 sequences that patients shared with controls.

The chain carries TRBV29-1 and TRBJ1-2; D is undetermined. The sequence derives from a human donor with aplastic anemia. Sequenced sample: sorted CD4+, CD8+, or CD8+CD57+ T cells (not recorded which) from PBMCs. Here the CDR3 DNA reads TGCAGCGTTGCTCCCCCCTCGGCGCCATCGGACTATGGCTACACCTTC. Amino acids: CSVAPPSAPSDYGYTF.